This TCR beta chain emerged from a study of blood T cell repertoires in COVID-19. Study background: The United States, Italy and Spain supplied acute and convalescent COVID-19 samples. From T cells, B-cell-depleted T cells, or PBMCs came the material, which was cDNA or gDNA.

J gave up 1 base and V 3 bases, and 8 bases lay outside the gene matches. This CDR3 is 19 amino acids long. The germline V gene encodes CDR1 LGHDT and CDR2 YNNKEL (reference sequence). Measured with immunoSEQ multiplex PCR; TCRdb has only the in-frame clones, and not every one. The repertoire holds 100,000 to 150,000 clones, with roughly 70% as singletons. This TCR was sampled from a human donor with acute or convalescent COVID-19. The donor label of this sample is uncertain. J is TRBJ2-3 and V is TRBV3-1 (or the pseudogene TRBV3-2), with 15 nucleotides matching TRBD2. The material sequenced was peripheral blood. CDR3 sequence: CASSHRGLAGGRGTDTQYF. CDR3 nucleotides: TGTGCCAGCAGCCATCGCGGACTAGCGGGGGGGCGGGGCACAGATACGCAGTATTTT.